The 24 T cell receptor beta chains given below trace back to one sample, sequenced in a study of cytomegalovirus exposure and HLA in healthy donors. The PCR employed 60 Vbeta primers together with 13 Jbeta primers. Using immunoSEQ multiplex PCR, the repertoire was profiled, and TCRdb retains in-frame clones only, with some absent. The ten top clones account for 3.5% to 4%, within a sample of tens of thousands of clones. Sequences were obtained from PBMCs. These receptors originate from a man in his late teens or twenties in good health and CMV-seropositive.

The rearrangement links TRBV28 to TRBJ2-5; 7 nucleotides line up with TRBD1. Germline V gives CDR1 MDHEN, CDR2 SYDVKM. The CDR3 is made up of 13 amino acids. V shed 5 bases, J shed 3 bases, and the junction held 3 bases outside the gene matches. This CDR3 is CASSTTGEETQYF. CDR3 nucleotide sequence: TGTGCCAGCAGTACTACAGGGGAAGAGACCCAGTACTTC.

The V call is TRBV11-2, the J call TRBJ1-4; no reliable D call. The CDR3 runs 15 residues. The germline V and J ends were trimmed by 3 bases and 2 bases, with 10 bases remaining between them. The germline V gene encodes CDR1 SGHAT and CDR2 FQNNGV. This CDR3 reads CASSFQVMTNEKLFF. The CDR3 DNA reads TGTGCCAGCAGCTTTCAGGTGATGACTAATGAAAAACTGTTTTTT.

V is TRBV28 and J is TRBJ1-1; D is perhaps TRBD1 (5 bases). This CDR3 has 12 amino acids. The V end lost 6 bases, the J end lost 10 bases, and 15 bases lay between the germline ends. Germline CDR1 is MDHEN and CDR2 is SYDVKM. This CDR3 reads CASRVRGLGAFF. The CDR3 coding sequence is TGTGCCAGCAGGGTCCGGGGGTTGGGAGCTTTCTTT.

The J gene is TRBJ2-5, the V gene TRBV13; 10 bases fit TRBD1. V lost 5 bases, J lost 3 bases, and 3 bases stayed unmatched. Per germline, CDR1 PRHDT and CDR2 FYEKMQ (reference sequence). This CDR3 spans 14 amino acids. The CDR3 coding sequence is TGTGCCAGCAGCATCGGGACAGGGGAAGAGACCCAGTACTTC. Translating it yields CASSIGTGEETQYF.

The V and J genes are TRBV2 and TRBJ1-5; D call uncertain. From germline, CDR1 is SNHLY and CDR2 FYNNEI. The CDR3 is made up of 13 amino acids. Between the trimmed V and J ends, which lost 7 bases and 6 bases, there was a span of 13 bases. The CDR3 sequence is CASKKGRAQPQHF. The CDR3, as DNA: TGTGCCAGCAAGAAAGGGAGGGCTCAGCCCCAGCATTTT.

The chain links TRBV10-1 to TRBJ2-3, with D tentatively TRBD1 (6 bases). The V and J ends lost 3 bases and 2 bases respectively, with 21 bases between them. Germline values: CDR1 WNHNN, CDR2 SYGVQD (reference sequence). This CDR3 is 18 amino acids long. The CDR3 is CASSDSRGEEWVTDTQYF. CDR3 DNA: TGCGCCAGCAGTGATAGCAGGGGCGAGGAGTGGGTCACAGATACGCAGTATTTT.

J is TRBJ2-7 and V is TRBV5-1, with 9 bases matching TRBD2. Germline CDR1 SGHRS, CDR2 YFSETQ. V dropped 4 bases and J dropped 4; count of bases not matched to a gene: 3. This CDR3 spans 13 amino acids. The CDR3 DNA follows: TGCGCCAGCAGCGGGGGACTAGCTTACGAGCAGTACTTC. Protein sequence: CASSGGLAYEQYF.

The rearrangement links TRBV5-8 to TRBJ2-7; D call uncertain. This CDR3 region has 14 residues. Germline V gene lookup returns CDR1 SGHTS and CDR2 YDEGEE. Trimming stripped 9 bases from V and 2 bases from J, with 18 bases between. CDR3 DNA: TGTGCCACCTCCGGCGTAGCATTTCCCTACGAGCAGTACTTC. Protein: CATSGVAFPYEQYF. The full variable domain, rest sourced from reference TRBV5-8 and TRBJ2-7, is EAGVTQSPTHLIKTRGQQATLRCSPISGHTSVYWYQQALGLGLQFLLWYDEGEERNRGNFPPRFSGRQFPNYSSELNVNALELEDSALYLCATSGVAFPYEQYFGPGTRLTVT.

V gene TRBV30 combines with J gene TRBJ1-6; D unresolved. The CDR3 consists of 14 residues. CDR1 GTSNPN and CDR2 SVGIG come from the germline V gene (reference sequence). The germline V and J ends were trimmed by 4 bases and 0 bases, with 7 bases remaining between them. The CDR3 is CAWTGSSYNSPLHF. The CDR3 DNA reads TGTGCCTGGACAGGCAGCTCCTATAATTCACCCCTCCACTTT.

This rearrangement joins TRBV28 to TRBJ1-2; D is unclear. CDR3 size: 17 residues. Germline CDR1 MDHEN, CDR2 SYDVKM. V was pared by 0 bases and J by 5 bases, with 19 bases between. The CDR3 bases are TGTGCCAGCAGTTTATGGTCGGGCGGGGAAGAAGGTTATGGCTACACCTTC. Amino acid sequence: CASSLWSGGEEGYGYTF.

CDR3 protein: CASSQWDRRTEAFF. The CDR3, as DNA: TGCGCCAGCAGCCAATGGGACAGGCGCACTGAAGCTTTCTTT. The chain links TRBV5-1 to TRBJ1-1, with TRBD1 matching 8 bases. The CDR3 covers 14 residues. Germline V gene data show CDR1 as SGHRS and CDR2 as YFSETQ. Losses at the gene ends were 4 bases for V and 4 bases for J; bases not matched to a gene: 6.

The CDR3 region has the DNA TGTGCCAGCAGGAGTCACGGCAATCAGCCCCAGCATTTT. This encodes CASRSHGNQPQHF. This chain uses TRBV28 with TRBJ1-5; D remains unclear. Germline loops: CDR1 MDHEN, CDR2 SYDVKM. The CDR3 is 13 residues long. Trimming removed 6 bases from V and 2 bases from J, with 8 bases in between.

The V and J genes are TRBV27 and TRBJ2-1, with TRBD2 matching over 8 bases. The V gene end was trimmed by 1 base and the J gene end by 6 bases; junction bases not matched to a gene: 8. The CDR3 is made up of 16 amino acids. Germline CDR1 is MNHEY and CDR2 is SMNVEV (reference sequence). As DNA, the CDR3 is TGTGCCAGCAGTTTATATTTGGCGGGAGGTAGCAATGAGCAGTTCTTC. Its protein product is CASSLYLAGGSNEQFF.

CDR3 nucleotide sequence: TGTGCCACCATCGGACAGTTGACAGATACGCAGTATTTT. This encodes CATIGQLTDTQYF. The rearrangement joins TRBV15 to TRBJ2-3; tentative D call: TRBD1 (6 bases). Germline V gives CDR1 LNHNV, CDR2 YYDKDF (reference sequence). The CDR3 contains 13 residues. V was clipped by 7 bases and J by 3 bases, with 11 bases between them. The complete variable domain, with remaining parts taken from reference TRBV15 and TRBJ2-3, reads DAMVIQNPRYQVTQFGKPVTLSCSQTLNHNVMYWYQQKSSQAPKLLFHYYDKDFNNEADTPDNFQSRRPNTSFCFLDIRSPGLGDTAMYLCATIGQLTDTQYFGPGTRLTVL.

This rearrangement joins TRBV6-5 to TRBJ1-1; possible D gene TRBD1, 5 bases. The CDR3 has 14 amino acids. Germline values: CDR1 MNHEY, CDR2 SVGAGI. The V end was cut by 2 bases, the J end by 5 bases, with 12 bases between. The CDR3 protein is CASSYGGGETEAFF. Written as DNA, the CDR3 is TGTGCCAGCAGTTACGGGGGAGGAGAAACTGAAGCTTTCTTT.

V is TRBV21-1 and J is TRBJ2-3; the DNA was not compared with TRBD1, the D call given in the table. TRBV21-1 counts as a pseudogene. The CDR3 has 16 residues. The chain's CDR3 is CASREDGTGDADTQYF. The CDR3 DNA follows: TGTGCCAGCAGGGAGGACGGGACAGGGGATGCAGATACGCAGTATTTT.

About this clone: At the DNA level, this CDR3 is encoded by other sequences in the same sample as well. This chain connects TRBV19 to TRBJ1-6; 8 nucleotides line up with TRBD1. V lost 3 bases to trimming and J lost 7 bases; unmatched junction nucleotides: 8. The CDR3 is 16 amino acids. In germline, CDR1 is LNHDA, CDR2 SQIVND (reference sequence). The DNA of the CDR3 is TGTGCCAGTAGTATCAGGGGGCGTAACGGAAATTCACCCCTCCACTTT. It encodes CASSIRGRNGNSPLHF.

V gene TRBV11-2 combines with J gene TRBJ1-2; 8 bases match TRBD1. The J segment lost 8 bases and the V segment lost 1 base, leaving 6 bases of the junction unmatched. Germline V gene lookup returns CDR1 SGHAT and CDR2 FQNNGV. The CDR3 loop spans 14 amino acids. CDR3 nucleotides: TGTGCCAGCAGCTTAGGACAGGGGAACGGAGGCTACACCTTC. Its translation is CASSLGQGNGGYTF.

The rearrangement uses TRBV6-1 and TRBJ2-7, with TRBD1 identical over 7 bases. V dropped 4 bases and J dropped 1; count of bases not matched to a gene: 7. This CDR3 has 15 residues. Germline CDR1 and CDR2: MNHNS and SASEGT. The CDR3 sequence: CASSGQTGVSYEQYF. DNA of the CDR3: TGTGCCAGCAGTGGTCAAACAGGGGTTTCCTACGAGCAGTACTTC.

The chain combines TRBV30 with TRBJ2-5, with 7 bases that match TRBD1. V shed 1 base, J shed 1 base, and the junction held 3 bases outside the gene matches. This CDR3 comprises 14 residues. Germline CDR1 and CDR2: GTSNPN and SVGIG (reference sequence). The chain's CDR3 is CAWSADRFQETQYF. The CDR3 DNA follows: TGTGCCTGGAGTGCGGACAGGTTCCAAGAGACCCAGTACTTC.

The chain is built from TRBV10-3 and TRBJ2-2; 7 bases fit TRBD1. The V segment lost 6 bases and the J segment 5 bases; nucleotides outside the gene matches: 9. The CDR3 sequence is 15 residues long. Germline loops: CDR1 ENHRY, CDR2 SYGVKD. For the CDR3, the DNA is TGTGCCATCAGACGAACAGGGGATGGGACCGGGGAGCTGTTTTTT. Encoded protein: CAIRRTGDGTGELFF.

The chain links TRBV6-1 to TRBJ1-5, with 9 bases identical to TRBD1. J gave up 6 bases and V 8 bases, and 11 bases lay outside the gene matches. CDR3 length: 15 amino acids. Germline CDR1 is MNHNS and CDR2 is SASEGT. CDR3 protein: CASVTGTGIVQPQHF. DNA of the CDR3: TGTGCCAGCGTCACCGGGACAGGGATTGTTCAGCCCCAGCATTTT.

This chain connects TRBV6-6 to TRBJ1-2, with 7 bases lining up with TRBD1. The CDR3 covers 14 residues. Trimming cost V 0 bases and J 5 bases; bases outside gene matches: 3. From germline, CDR1 is MNHNY and CDR2 SVGAGI (reference sequence). CDR3: CASSYSTGYYGYTF. CDR3 nucleotides: TGTGCCAGCAGTTACTCGACAGGGTATTATGGCTACACCTTC.

The chain combines TRBV19 with TRBJ2-7; D is perhaps TRBD2 (5 bases). V dropped 1 base and J dropped 3 bases, with 13 bases sitting between them. The CDR3 is 15 amino acids. Germline CDR1 is LNHDA and CDR2 is SQIVND (reference sequence). The CDR3 nucleotides read TGTGCCAGTAGTATAGGACACGGGGAATTCTACGAGCAGTACTTC. The encoded protein is CASSIGHGEFYEQYF.